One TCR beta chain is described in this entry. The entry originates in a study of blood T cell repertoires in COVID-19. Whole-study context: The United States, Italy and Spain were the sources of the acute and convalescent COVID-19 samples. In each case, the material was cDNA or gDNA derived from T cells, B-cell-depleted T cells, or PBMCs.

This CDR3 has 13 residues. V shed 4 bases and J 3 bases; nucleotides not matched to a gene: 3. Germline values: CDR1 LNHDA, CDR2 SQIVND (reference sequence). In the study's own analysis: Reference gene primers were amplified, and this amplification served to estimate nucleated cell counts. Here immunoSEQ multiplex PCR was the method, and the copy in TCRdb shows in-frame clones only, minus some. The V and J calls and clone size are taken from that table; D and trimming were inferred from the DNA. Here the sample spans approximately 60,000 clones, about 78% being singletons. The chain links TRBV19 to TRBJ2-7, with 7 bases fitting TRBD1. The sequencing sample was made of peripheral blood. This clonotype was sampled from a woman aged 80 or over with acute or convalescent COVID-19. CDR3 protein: CASSRGTDYEQYF. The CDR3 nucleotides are TGTGCCAGTAGTAGAGGGACAGACTACGAGCAGTACTTC.